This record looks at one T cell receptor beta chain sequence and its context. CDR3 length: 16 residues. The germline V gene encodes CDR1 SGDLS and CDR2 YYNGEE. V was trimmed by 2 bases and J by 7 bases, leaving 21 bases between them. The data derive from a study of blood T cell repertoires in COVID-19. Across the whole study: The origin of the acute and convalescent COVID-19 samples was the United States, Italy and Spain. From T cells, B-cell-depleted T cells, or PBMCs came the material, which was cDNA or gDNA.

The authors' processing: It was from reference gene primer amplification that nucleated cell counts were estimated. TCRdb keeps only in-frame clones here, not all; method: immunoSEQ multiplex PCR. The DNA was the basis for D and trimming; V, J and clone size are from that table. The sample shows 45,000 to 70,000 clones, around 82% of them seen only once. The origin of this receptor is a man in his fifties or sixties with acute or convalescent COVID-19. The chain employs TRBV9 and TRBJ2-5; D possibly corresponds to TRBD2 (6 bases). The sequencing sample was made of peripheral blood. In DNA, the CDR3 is TGTGCCAGCAGCGTTGGGACGGAGGGGACCCGCGGGACCCAGTACTTC. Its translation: CASSVGTEGTRGTQYF.